A selection of T cell receptor beta chains follows, all from one sample in a study of blood T cell repertoires in COVID-19. Generated by immunoSEQ multiplex PCR, the TCRdb table keeps only in-frame clones and is missing some. The profile shows 45,000 to 55,000 clones, 88% of them singletons. The specimen sequenced was peripheral blood. All receptors come from a human donor in a cohort sampled during active COVID-19. Each CDR3 is given with its conserved first and last residue. The D gene is left open where the match is weak. A row's size may be missing; if present it is once, few, many or a size class.

CDR3 length	D gene	clone size	V gene	J gene	CDR3 protein	CDR3 DNA
16	TRBD2	.	TRBV7-9	TRBJ2-7	CASSSTSGGFPYEQYF	TGTGCCAGCAGCTCAACTAGCGGGGGGTTCCCCTACGAGCAGTACTTC
15	TRBD2	.	TRBV19	TRBJ2-5	CASSIVAGGRQTQYF	TGTGCCAGTAGTATAGTAGCGGGGGGCCGACAGACCCAGTACTTC
15	TRBD2	few	TRBV7-2	TRBJ2-3	CASSFLAGPGDTQYF	TGTGCCAGCAGCTTTCTAGCGGGTCCTGGGGATACGCAGTATTTT
14	.	.	TRBV7-2	TRBJ2-3	CASSLGGGPDTQYF	TGTGCCAGCAGCTTAGGGGGGGGCCCAGATACGCAGTATTTT
13	.	.	TRBV30	TRBJ1-2	CAWSAGRNYGYTF	TGTGCCTGGAGCGCGGGACGGAACTATGGCTACACCTTC
15	TRBD1	.	TRBV16	TRBJ2-7	CASSQEAGTGSEQYF	TGTGCCAGCAGCCAAGAAGCTGGGACAGGGAGCGAGCAGTACTTC
13	.	.	TRBV12-3/TRBV12-4	TRBJ2-1	CASSLVLYNEQFF	TGTGCCAGCAGTTTAGTTCTATACAATGAGCAGTTCTTC
16	TRBD1	.	TRBV4-1	TRBJ2-3	CASSQAGQGISDTQYF	TGCGCCAGCAGCCAAGCGGGACAGGGGATTTCAGATACGCAGTATTTT
18	TRBD1	.	TRBV4-1	TRBJ1-2	CASSQGGFRDRANYGYTF	TGCGCCAGCAGCCAAGGGGGGTTCCGGGACAGGGCTAACTATGGCTACACCTTC
15	TRBD1	.	TRBV4-3	TRBJ1-2	CASSQGTGGVYGYTF	TGCGCCAGCAGCCAAGGTACAGGGGGCGTCTATGGCTACACCTTC
13	.	.	TRBV29-1	TRBJ1-1	CSVRVGGDTEAFF	TGCAGCGTGAGGGTAGGGGGGGACACTGAAGCTTTCTTT
15	TRBD1	.	TRBV7-8	TRBJ2-7	CASSLNPGTAYEQYF	TGTGCCAGCAGCCTAAACCCCGGGACAGCCTACGAGCAGTACTTC
14	.	once	TRBV5-4	TRBJ2-4	CASSFQIDKNIQYF	TGTGCCAGCAGCTTTCAGATTGACAAAAACATTCAGTACTTC
14	.	.	TRBV7-2	TRBJ1-1	CASSLVGGGTEAFF	TGTGCCAGCAGCTTAGTGGGAGGCGGGACTGAAGCTTTCTTT
20	TRBD2	.	TRBV5-1	TRBJ2-1	CASSSLGAGTTTSGINEQFF	TGCGCCAGCAGCTCTTTGGGGGCAGGGACTACGACTAGCGGGATCAATGAGCAGTTCTTC
16	.	.	TRBV3-1/TRBV3-2	TRBJ1-2	CASSQDYNGGAGGYTF	TGTGCCAGCAGCCAAGATTATAACGGGGGGGCAGGCGGCTACACCTTC
14	.	.	TRBV6-5	TRBJ2-5	CASSYRGARKTQYF	TGTGCCAGCAGTTACCGGGGGGCCAGGAAGACCCAGTACTTC
11	.	.	TRBV30	TRBJ2-7	CASPKGDEQYF	TGTGCCAGTCCCAAAGGGGACGAGCAGTACTTC
15	.	few	TRBV6-5	TRBJ2-7	CASSLGMEGLYEQYF	TGTGCCAGCAGTTTAGGGATGGAGGGTCTATACGAGCAGTACTTC
16	TRBD1	.	TRBV7-8	TRBJ2-3	CASSLGRGQTTDTQYF	TGTGCCAGCAGCTTAGGTAGGGGACAGACCACAGATACGCAGTATTTT
12	.	.	TRBV3-1/TRBV3-2	TRBJ2-5	CASSQGAGTQYF	TGTGCCAGCAGCCAGGGCGCGGGGACCCAGTACTTC
15	TRBD2	.	TRBV29-1	TRBJ2-7	CSVYGRTSGSYEQYF	TGCAGCGTATATGGAAGGACTAGCGGTTCCTACGAGCAGTACTTC
13	.	.	TRBV5-1	TRBJ2-7	CASSLAASYEQYF	TGCGCCAGCAGCTTGGCCGCCAGCTACGAGCAGTACTTC
17	TRBD1	.	TRBV5-6	TRBJ2-5	CASSSDRDRGFVETQYF	TGTGCCAGCAGCTCAGACCGGGACAGGGGATTCGTAGAGACCCAGTACTTC
12	.	.	TRBV11-2	TRBJ2-7	CASSPSEDEQYF	TGTGCCAGCAGCCCCTCTGAGGACGAGCAGTACTTC
14	.	few	TRBV2	TRBJ2-7	CASSFIASSYEQYF	TGTGCCAGCAGTTTTATAGCGAGCTCCTACGAGCAGTACTTC
15	.	.	TRBV4-1	TRBJ2-7	CASSQDKQGRYEQYF	TGCGCCAGCAGCCAAGATAAACAGGGTAGATACGAGCAGTACTTC
15	TRBD2	.	TRBV3-1/TRBV3-2	TRBJ2-2	CASSHTGGAIGELFF	TGTGCCAGCAGCCATACCGGGGGGGCGATCGGGGAGCTGTTTTTT
15	TRBD1	.	TRBV19	TRBJ2-1	CASSTGTGGVWVQFF	TGTGCCAGTAGTACCGGGACAGGGGGAGTTTGGGTGCAGTTCTTC
15	.	.	TRBV19	TRBJ2-5	CASSMSPGGRETQYF	TGTGCCAGTAGTATGTCTCCCGGAGGGCGAGAGACCCAGTACTTC
12	.	.	TRBV7-9	TRBJ1-6	CASRDSGSPLHF	TGTGCCAGCAGGGACTCTGGTTCACCCCTCCACTTT
14	.	.	TRBV19	TRBJ2-3	CASSVYGSTDTQYF	TGTGCCAGTAGTGTTTACGGTAGCACAGATACGCAGTATTTT
13	TRBD1	.	TRBV5-8	TRBJ2-7	CASTDRVTYEQYF	TGTGCCAGCACTGACAGGGTAACCTACGAGCAGTACTTC
15	.	few	TRBV3-1/TRBV3-2	TRBJ1-5	CASSQSRNSNQPQHF	TGTGCCAGCAGCCAATCCAGAAATAGCAATCAGCCCCAGCATTTT
11	.	once	TRBV11-2	TRBJ1-1	CASSSTVEAFF	TGTGCCAGCAGCTCGACAGTTGAAGCTTTCTTT
15	TRBD1	.	TRBV2	TRBJ2-1	CASSPTGLASHEQFF	TGTGCCAGCAGTCCGACAGGGTTGGCTTCCCATGAGCAGTTCTTC